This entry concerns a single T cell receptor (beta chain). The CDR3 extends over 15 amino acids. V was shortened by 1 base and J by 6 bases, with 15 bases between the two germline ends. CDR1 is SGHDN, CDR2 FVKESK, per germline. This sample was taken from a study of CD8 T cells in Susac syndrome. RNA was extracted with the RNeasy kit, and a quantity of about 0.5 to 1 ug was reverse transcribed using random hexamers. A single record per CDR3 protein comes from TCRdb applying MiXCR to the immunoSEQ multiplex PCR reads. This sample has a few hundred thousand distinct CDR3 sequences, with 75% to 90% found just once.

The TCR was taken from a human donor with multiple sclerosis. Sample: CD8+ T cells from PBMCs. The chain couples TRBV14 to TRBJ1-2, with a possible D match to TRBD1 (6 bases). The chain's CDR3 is CASSQVGGVGDGYTF. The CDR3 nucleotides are TGTGCCAGCAGCCAAGTCGGGGGCGTAGGGGATGGCTACACCTTC.